Listed below are T cell receptor beta chains from one sample, sequenced in a study of T cells in localized non-small cell lung cancer. Assay used: immunoSEQ multiplex PCR; TCRdb lists only in-frame clones, some missing. The sample holds around 70,000 clones, about 86% seen once. The specimen comprised peripheral blood, sampled before any cancer treatment. Source of these receptors: a male donor aged 60 or over with stage III squamous cell lung carcinoma. Both conserved end residues are part of each CDR3. D genes are given only for firm matches. Not every row has a clone size; where given, it reads once, few, many or a size class.

d_call	j_call	clone_size	v_call	cdr3_length	cdr3_aa	cdr3_nt
-	TRBJ2-7	-	TRBV7-8	16	CASSLDRVNYAYEQYF	TGTGCCAGCAGCTTAGACAGGGTTAACTACGCCTACGAGCAGTACTTC
-	TRBJ1-5	-	TRBV30	12	CAWSRENQPQHF	TGTGCCTGGAGTCGGGAGAATCAGCCCCAGCATTTT
TRBD1	TRBJ1-1	-	TRBV7-6	14	CASSLQGAGTEAFF	TGTGCCAGCAGCTTACAGGGGGCGGGCACTGAAGCTTTCTTT
-	TRBJ2-1	-	TRBV7-9	15	CASSLEMAGAGEQFF	TGTGCCAGCAGCTTAGAGATGGCGGGGGCCGGAGAGCAGTTCTTC
TRBD1	TRBJ1-4	once	TRBV7-9	16	CASSRPGQGIGEKLFF	TGTGCCAGCAGCCGTCCGGGACAGGGTATCGGGGAAAAACTGTTTTTT
-	TRBJ2-6	few	TRBV28	15	CASGGGRAGANVLTF	TGTGCCAGCGGTGGGGGGCGAGCTGGGGCCAACGTCCTGACTTTC
-	TRBJ2-3	-	TRBV7-9	13	CASSLTPRTLQYF	TGTGCCAGCAGCTTAACCCCCCGGACTTTGCAGTATTTT
-	TRBJ2-2	-	TRBV7-8	16	CASSLGFQANTGELFF	TGTGCCAGCAGCTTAGGGTTTCAAGCGAACACCGGGGAGCTGTTTTTT
TRBD2	TRBJ2-2	-	TRBV4-3	17	CASSQSLTSGNTGELFF	TGCGCCAGCAGCCAATCCTTGACTAGCGGGAACACCGGGGAGCTGTTTTTT
-	TRBJ2-1	-	TRBV6-1	15	CASSQQLTSYNEQFF	TGTGCCAGCAGCCAACAGTTAACGTCCTACAATGAGCAGTTCTTC
TRBD1	TRBJ2-7	-	TRBV5-6	15	CASSRGTGDLLEQYF	TGTGCCAGCAGCCGAGGGACAGGGGATTTGCTCGAGCAGTACTTC
-	TRBJ1-6	few	TRBV6-5	14	CASSYLGGGSPLHF	TGTGCCAGCAGTTACCTCGGGGGGGGTTCACCCCTCCACTTT
-	TRBJ2-7	-	TRBV6-5	13	CASSYRELYEQYF	TGTGCCAGCAGTTATAGGGAGCTTTACGAGCAGTACTTC
TRBD1	TRBJ1-2	-	TRBV14	15	CASSQETGPLEGYTF	TGTGCCAGCAGCCAAGAGACAGGGCCCCTAGAGGGCTACACCTTC
-	TRBJ2-5	-	TRBV27	12	CASSPSGETQYF	TGTGCCAGCAGTCCCTCCGGGGAGACCCAGTACTTC
-	TRBJ2-1	-	TRBV6-6	13	CASVPPGANEQFF	TGTGCCAGCGTCCCACCCGGCGCCAATGAGCAGTTCTTC
-	TRBJ2-2	-	TRBV7-2	16	CASSPIGAANTGELFF	TGTGCCAGCAGCCCCATTGGGGCCGCGAACACCGGGGAGCTGTTTTTT
-	TRBJ1-6	-	TRBV11-2	14	CASATGSLNSPLHF	TGTGCCAGCGCCACAGGGAGTCTGAATTCACCCCTCCACTTT
TRBD1	TRBJ1-5	-	TRBV6-1	15	CASTSDRVSNQPQHF	TGTGCCAGCACTTCCGACAGGGTTAGCAATCAGCCCCAGCATTTT
TRBD1	TRBJ2-2	-	TRBV10-1	15	CASSPATGGTGELFF	TGCGCCAGCAGCCCCGCGACAGGGGGCACCGGGGAGCTGTTTTTT
-	TRBJ1-5	few	TRBV4-1	14	CASSQADGYQPQHF	TGCGCCAGCAGCCAAGCCGACGGTTATCAGCCCCAGCATTTT
-	TRBJ1-2	few	TRBV7-2	13	CASSFPAAYGYTF	TGTGCCAGCAGCTTTCCAGCCGCCTATGGCTACACCTTC
TRBD2	TRBJ2-2	-	TRBV5-4	18	CASSTGLAGGPHTGELFF	TGTGCCAGCAGCACGGGACTAGCGGGGGGGCCGCACACCGGGGAGCTGTTTTTT
-	TRBJ1-6	few	TRBV10-3	14	CAIREGPAGEALHF	TGTGCCATCAGGGAGGGACCGGCCGGTGAGGCCCTCCACTTT
TRBD2	TRBJ2-5	once	TRBV7-3	15	CASSLLAGGLETQYF	TGTGCCAGCAGCCTACTAGCGGGGGGGCTAGAGACCCAGTACTTC
-	TRBJ1-2	-	TRBV2	12	CASSEGHYGYTF	TGTGCCAGCAGTGAAGGACACTATGGCTACACCTTC
TRBD1	TRBJ2-2	few	TRBV7-6	15	CASSLRTGGVGELFF	TGTGCCAGCAGCTTGAGGACAGGGGGAGTCGGGGAGCTGTTTTTT
TRBD1	TRBJ2-3	-	TRBV7-2	14	CASSLDRGVNTQYF	TGTGCCAGCAGCTTGGACAGGGGGGTTAATACGCAGTATTTT
-	TRBJ1-1	once	TRBV6-1	15	CASRIGQIMNTEAFF	TGTGCCAGCAGGATTGGACAGATAATGAACACTGAAGCTTTCTTT
TRBD1	TRBJ1-6	-	TRBV10-3	15	CAISSGTVINSPLHF	TGTGCCATCAGTTCCGGGACAGTAATTAATTCACCCCTCCACTTT
-	TRBJ1-2	-	TRBV5-8	12	CASSWGRDGYTF	TGTGCCAGCAGCTGGGGGAGAGATGGCTACACCTTC
-	TRBJ2-3	once	TRBV6-1	13	CASSRDSTDTQYF	TGTGCCAGCAGCCGGGACAGCACAGATACGCAGTATTTT
-	TRBJ2-5	few	TRBV5-1	14	CASSLYGLQETQYF	TGCGCCAGCAGCTTGTACGGCTTACAAGAGACCCAGTACTTC
-	TRBJ1-1	-	TRBV29-1	17	CSVLLIEPGARGTEAFF	TGCAGCGTCCTATTGATCGAGCCAGGGGCAAGGGGGACTGAAGCTTTCTTT
TRBD1	TRBJ1-6	few	TRBV27	15	CASFPLSGGNSPLHF	TGTGCCAGCTTTCCCCTCTCAGGGGGGAATTCACCCCTCCACTTT
-	TRBJ1-6	-	TRBV5-4	13	CASSPAGNSPLHF	TGTGCCAGCAGCCCCGCAGGAAATTCACCCCTCCACTTT
-	TRBJ1-3	once	TRBV5-4	20	CASSRPAGGTTLGSGNTIYF	TGTGCCAGCAGCCGCCCGGCGGGGGGTACTACCCTCGGGTCTGGAAACACCATATATTTT
TRBD1	TRBJ2-5	-	TRBV10-2	15	CASSYGQGRQETQYF	TGCGCCAGCAGTTACGGACAGGGAAGACAAGAGACCCAGTACTTC
TRBD2	TRBJ2-2	-	TRBV7-3	15	CASSRSGGTTGELFF	TGTGCCAGCAGCCGTAGCGGGGGGACCACCGGGGAGCTGTTTTTT
TRBD2	TRBJ2-7	few	TRBV10-2	14	CASSLRTSTDEQYF	TGCGCCAGCAGCCTACGGACTAGCACCGACGAGCAGTACTTC
-	TRBJ2-6	-	TRBV7-8	16	CASSLGRSSGANVLTF	TGTGCCAGCAGCTTAGGAAGGAGCTCTGGGGCCAACGTCCTGACTTTC
TRBD1	TRBJ1-4	-	TRBV5-6	17	CASSPTGTGAGNEKLFF	TGTGCCAGCAGCCCAACCGGGACAGGGGCGGGTAATGAAAAACTGTTTTTT
-	TRBJ1-1	few	TRBV19	12	CASRSANTEAFF	TGTGCCAGTAGGTCGGCGAACACTGAAGCTTTCTTT
TRBD1	TRBJ1-5	-	TRBV5-5	16	CASSNTGGYSNQPQHF	TGTGCCAGCAGCAATACAGGGGGCTATAGCAATCAGCCCCAGCATTTT
-	TRBJ1-2	-	TRBV6-1	14	CASSEGGAIGDYTF	TGTGCCAGCAGTGAGGGGGGGGCGATTGGTGACTACACCTTC
-	TRBJ1-6	few	TRBV10-1	13	CASSQIYNSPLHF	TGCGCCAGCAGTCAGATCTATAATTCACCCCTCCACTTT